This T cell receptor (beta chain) was documented in a study of blood T cell repertoires in COVID-19. With 4 bases clipped from V and 4 bases from J, the junction kept 4 bases outside the gene matches. This CDR3 has 15 residues. Germline CDR1 reads LNHDA; CDR2 reads SQIVND (reference sequence). Some clones are missing from TCRdb's copy, which holds only in-frame ones; the method was immunoSEQ multiplex PCR. The sample has roughly 150,000 clones; 81% are singletons. This receptor was taken from a man aged 55 to 70 with active or convalescent COVID-19. The specimen was peripheral blood. The V and J genes are TRBV19 and TRBJ2-1; 10 positions match TRBD1. The CDR3 region is CASSKRQGAYNEQFF. In nucleotides, the CDR3 is TGTGCCAGTAGTAAAAGACAGGGGGCTTACAATGAGCAGTTCTTC. The full variable domain, with the rest looked up from reference TRBV19 and TRBJ2-1, is DGGITQSPKYLFRKEGQNVTLSCEQNLNHDAMYWYRQDPGQGLRLIYYSQIVNDFQKGDIAEGYSVSREKKESFPLTVTSAQKNPTAFYLCASSKRQGAYNEQFFGPGTRLTVL.